Listed below are T cell receptor beta chains from one sample, sequenced in a study of human T cells and chemical hapten exposure. MiXCR, run by TCRdb on the RACE reads, gives a single entry per CDR3 protein. Among 150,000 to 200,000 distinct CDR3 sequences listed, just under 30% were seen once. Sequences were derived from whole blood, sampled in connection with sensitization to the hapten diphenylcyclopropenone (DPC). These receptors all come from a woman aged 25 to 39 with alopecia areata. Some clones in this sample may be carry-over from other donors' samples. Both conserved end residues are part of each CDR3. A D gene is named only where the DNA matches it firmly. Only some rows state a clone size, as once, few, many or a class for expanded clones.

D gene | clone size | J gene | V gene | CDR3 DNA | CDR3 protein
TRBD1 | . | TRBJ1-6 | TRBV28 | TGTGCCAGCAGTTCGGGACAGGGGAGGAATTCACCCCTCCACTTT | CASSSGQGRNSPLHF
. | few | TRBJ2-7 | TRBV29-1 | TGCAGCGTTGGGGGGATCGGGTACGAGCAGTACTTT | CSVGGIGYEQYF
. | many | TRBJ1-1 | TRBV3-1 | TGTGCCAGCAGCCAAGTAGCAGGGGAGACTGAAGCTTTCTTT | CASSQVAGETEAFF
. | . | TRBJ2-3 | TRBV7-6 | TGTGCCAGCAGCTTGATCGATAGCACAGATACGCAGTATTTT | CASSLIDSTDTQYF
TRBD1 | once | TRBJ1-1 | TRBV28 | TGTGCCAGCAGTTTAGGGACAGGGGGCTTGAACACTGAAGCTTTCTTT | CASSLGTGGLNTEAFF
TRBD2 | once | TRBJ2-5 | TRBV5-1 | TGCGCCAGCAGCTTTCTAGCGGGGGCCCAAGAGACCCAGTACTTC | CASSFLAGAQETQYF
. | . | TRBJ2-5 | TRBV5-1 | TGCGCCAGCAGCCCCGCCTTTGGAGAGACCCAGTACTTC | CASSPAFGETQYF
TRBD2 | . | TRBJ2-1 | TRBV28 | TGTGCCAGCAGCCCAGGTCCCCTAGCGGTCCACAATGAGCAGTTCTTC | CASSPGPLAVHNEQFF
. | few | TRBJ2-3 | TRBV29-1 | TGCAGCGTTGTTGTGATAACGCAGTATTTT | CSVVVITQYF
TRBD1 | . | TRBJ1-2 | TRBV2 | TGTGCCAGCACCCGTGGACAGGGAAGACGGTACACCTTC | CASTRGQGRRYTF
. | . | TRBJ2-7 | TRBV28 | TGTGCCAGCAGTTTAGCTAGCGCCTACGAGCAGTACTTC | CASSLASAYEQYF
TRBD1 | . | TRBJ1-2 | TRBV4-2 | TGTGCCAGCAGCGAGACCCCGGACAGGGTGGATGGCTACACCTTC | CASSETPDRVDGYTF
TRBD1 | many | TRBJ2-7 | TRBV28 | TGTGCCAGCAGTCCCTCCTCGACAGGGCCCGAGCAGTACTTC | CASSPSSTGPEQYF
. | . | TRBJ1-5 | TRBV20-1 | TGCAGTGGGAGAGGGGATGGGGGCAATCAGCCCCAGCATTTT | CSGRGDGGNQPQHF
. | . | TRBJ1-2 | TRBV2 | TGTGCCAGCAAAGGACAGATAACCTACACCTTC | CASKGQITYTF
TRBD1 | . | TRBJ1-1 | TRBV6-2/TRBV6-3 | TGTGCCAGCAGTAGGGACAGGGGGCTCGCGGCTTTCTTT | CASSRDRGLAAFF
. | few | TRBJ2-1 | TRBV7-2 | TGTGCCAGCAGTACCAAGAAAGGCTCCTACAATGAGCAGTTCTTC | CASSTKKGSYNEQFF
. | . | TRBJ1-1 | TRBV6-2/TRBV6-3 | TGTGCCAGCAGTTTTGTACGTGCAACTGAAGCTTTCTTT | CASSFVRATEAFF
. | few | TRBJ1-2 | TRBV28 | TGTGCCAGCAGTTTGGATCGCGTCGGATATGGCTACACCTTC | CASSLDRVGYGYTF
. | few | TRBJ2-3 | TRBV12-2 | TGTGCAAGTCGCTTAGGGATAGCGGGACAACCTTCGACAGATACGCAGTATTTT | CASRLGIAGQPSTDTQYF
TRBD1 | . | TRBJ1-5 | TRBV10-2 | TGCGCCAGCAGCCTGACAGGGGTAGGTCAGCCCCAGCATTTT | CASSLTGVGQPQHF
. | few | TRBJ2-5 | TRBV5-1 | TGCGCCAGCAGCTTCGGTAAAGAGACCCAGTACTTC | CASSFGKETQYF
. | few | TRBJ2-3 | TRBV12-3/TRBV12-4 | TGTGCCAGCAGTTTCGGGGACCGCCCCACAGATACGCAGTATTTT | CASSFGDRPTDTQYF
. | few | TRBJ2-7 | TRBV15 | TGTGCCACCAGCCCTCGGACAGACTACGAGCAGTACTTC | CATSPRTDYEQYF
. | . | TRBJ2-7 | TRBV28 | TGTGCCAGCAGCCGCGGACGTAGCTCCTACGAGCAGTACTTC | CASSRGRSSYEQYF
. | . | TRBJ2-3 | TRBV6-1 | TGTGCCAGCAGTCCCGATACGCAGTATTTT | CASSPDTQYF